These 2 T cell receptor beta chains were sequenced from one sample in a study of blood T cell repertoires in COVID-19. TCRdb keeps only in-frame clones here, not all; method: immunoSEQ multiplex PCR. The sample carries around 140,000 clones, 84% recorded once. The material sequenced was peripheral blood. The receptors originated from a man in his 60s with acute or convalescent COVID-19.

This chain joins TRBV7-3 and TRBJ1-2, with 7 bases fitting TRBD1. This CDR3 has 13 residues. V was pared by 5 bases and J by 7 bases, with 7 bases of the junction left unmatched. CDR1 and CDR2 (germline): SGHTA, FQGTGA. CDR3 nucleotides: TGTGCCAGCAGCGCCCAGGGGGGTACTGGCTACACCTTC. The encoded protein is CASSAQGGTGYTF.

The CDR3 loop reads CASRRDLSYEQYF. CDR3 coding DNA: TGTGCCAGCAGACGGGACTTATCCTACGAGCAGTACTTC. The V call is TRBV2, the J call TRBJ2-7; tentatively, D is TRBD2 (6 bases). With 6 bases removed from V and 1 base from J, the gap between germline ends came to 10 bases. Looked up from germline, CDR1 is SNHLY and CDR2 is FYNNEI. The CDR3 consists of 13 residues.